The 15 T cell receptor beta chains presented below share a single source sample, sequenced in a study of T cell responses to AZD1222 COVID-19 vaccine. Assay: immunoSEQ multiplex PCR; the TCRdb copy retains only in-frame clones and omits some. The repertoire includes about 150,000 clones, about 88% of them detected once, and under 20% sits in the top ten. This specimen consisted of peripheral blood, obtained on day 0 of AZD1222 vaccination. The receptors stem from an adult in good health.

The chain couples TRBV5-1 to TRBJ1-2, with TRBD1 identical over 8 bases. V shed 4 bases, J shed 2 bases, and the junction held 7 bases outside the gene matches. CDR1 is SGHRS, CDR2 YFSETQ, per germline. The CDR3 length is 15 residues. The CDR3 nucleotides are TGCGCCAGCAGCCTCCAGACAGGGGTCAACTATGGCTACACCTTC. This sequence encodes CASSLQTGVNYGYTF.

The CDR3 DNA follows: TGTGCCAGCAGCCGAGCTCGGGACGGCTACACCTTC. Protein product: CASSRARDGYTF. This chain uses TRBV11-2 with TRBJ1-2, with D tentatively TRBD1 (5 bases). CDR1 and CDR2 (germline): SGHAT, FQNNGV. The CDR3 covers 12 residues. Trimming removed 5 bases from V and 8 bases from J, with 12 bases in between.

The rearrangement joins TRBV4-3 to TRBJ1-3; D uncertain. Per germline, CDR1 LGHNA and CDR2 YSLEER. This CDR3 contains 15 residues. V was shortened by 0 bases and J by 0 bases, with 6 bases between the two germline ends. The CDR3 loop reads CASSQDRLSGNTIYF. The DNA of the CDR3 is TGCGCCAGCAGCCAAGACAGGCTCTCTGGAAACACCATATATTTT.

The gene calls are TRBV7-6 and TRBJ1-1, with TRBD1 matching 8 bases. The CDR3 runs to 16 residues. V lost 1 base and J lost 6; bases outside the gene matches: 10. From germline, CDR1 is SGHVS and CDR2 FNYEAQ. The CDR3 bases are TGTGCCAGCAGCTTAGAGGTGCAGGGGGCTTTGGCTGAAGCTTTCTTT. Amino acid sequence: CASSLEVQGALAEAFF.

The chain has TRBV14 and TRBJ2-6; either TRBD1 or TRBD2 may supply D (5 bases each). The CDR3 is made up of 18 amino acids. Germline V gives CDR1 SGHDN, CDR2 FVKESK. The V end was cut by 4 bases, the J end by 2 bases, with 18 bases between. CDR3 protein: CASSPLDPGHAGANVLTF. CDR3 nucleotide sequence: TGTGCCAGCAGCCCCCTGGATCCGGGGCACGCTGGGGCCAACGTCCTGACTTTC.

V and J are TRBV27 and TRBJ2-6; no reliable D call. Germline loops: CDR1 MNHEY, CDR2 SMNVEV (reference sequence). The CDR3 length is 15 residues. Trimming took 2 bases from V and 0 from J, leaving 5 bases between them. This chain's CDR3 is CASSLVSSGANVLTF. The CDR3 DNA sequence: TGTGCCAGCAGTTTAGTTAGCTCTGGGGCCAACGTCCTGACTTTC.

The chain has TRBV28 and TRBJ1-2, with D possibly being TRBD1 (5 bases). Germline V CDR1 and CDR2: MDHEN, SYDVKM. The V and J ends lost 6 bases and 8 bases respectively, with 13 bases between them. The CDR3 runs to 12 residues. The CDR3 DNA reads as TGTGCCAGCAGCGCAGGGAATCGGGGCTACACCTTC. Its protein is CASSAGNRGYTF.

The chain joins TRBV27 to TRBJ2-3; TRBD2 matches at 7 bases. The CDR3 sequence is 16 residues long. Germline values: CDR1 MNHEY, CDR2 SMNVEV (reference sequence). V was clipped by 8 bases and J by 0 bases; unmatched bases: 11. The CDR3: CASQPWAGVSTDTQYF. In DNA form, the CDR3 reads TGTGCCAGCCAACCCTGGGCGGGGGTGAGCACAGATACGCAGTATTTT.

This clone occurred a few times. The V call is TRBV6-5, the J call TRBJ1-2; no firm D call. This CDR3 comprises 16 residues. V lost 0 bases and J lost 1, with 12 bases in between. Looked up from germline, CDR1 is MNHEY and CDR2 is SVGAGI. The CDR3 sequence is CASSYSDGRGNYGYTF. The DNA for the CDR3 is TGTGCCAGCAGTTACTCCGATGGGCGGGGTAACTATGGCTACACCTTC.

The chain combines TRBV4-3 with TRBJ2-1, with 8 nucleotides matching TRBD1. The germline gives CDR1 LGHNA, CDR2 YSLEER. This CDR3 comprises 14 residues. V was clipped by 0 bases and J by 5 bases; unmatched bases: 0. This chain's CDR3 is CASSQDRGHNEQFF. CDR3 in DNA: TGCGCCAGCAGCCAAGACAGGGGGCACAATGAGCAGTTCTTC.

V is TRBV7-8 and J is TRBJ1-2, with D uncertain. Germline V CDR1 and CDR2: SGHVS, FQNEAQ. CDR3 length equals 14 residues. V dropped 1 base and J dropped 2 bases, with 8 bases sitting between them. CDR3 in amino acids: CASSLGTGNYGYTF. The CDR3 nucleotides read TGTGCCAGCAGCTTAGGGACGGGAAACTATGGCTACACCTTC.

The rearrangement links TRBV5-1 to TRBJ2-7; perhaps TRBD2 as D (6 bases). The CDR3 has 15 residues. CDR1 and CDR2 from the germline V gene are SGHRS and YFSETQ. Trimming stripped 4 bases from V and 3 bases from J, with 17 bases between. CDR3 coding DNA: TGCGCCAGCAGCATGGGACTTGCCGATTTCTACGAGCAGTACTTC. This gives the protein CASSMGLADFYEQYF. The whole variable domain, filled in from reference TRBV5-1 and TRBJ2-7, reads KAGVTQTPRYLIKTRGQQVTLSCSPISGHRSVSWYQQTPGQGLQFLFEYFSETQRNKGNFPGRFSGRQFSNSRSEMNVSTLELGDSALYLCASSMGLADFYEQYFGPGTRLTVT.

A single count supports this clone. The chain joins TRBV5-1 to TRBJ1-5; D possibly corresponds to TRBD1 (5 bases). The CDR3 has 14 residues. V gave up 3 bases and J gave up 2 bases, with 9 bases separating them. Germline CDR1 is SGHRS and CDR2 is YFSETQ. This CDR3 reads CASSWGGGNQPQHF. CDR3 coding DNA: TGCGCCAGCAGCTGGGGGGGTGGCAATCAGCCCCAGCATTTT.

The CDR3 here is CASSQGGTAGDQPQHF. The CDR3 DNA reads as TGCGCCAGCAGCCAAGGAGGGACAGCGGGCGATCAGCCCCAGCATTTT. The chain has TRBV4-1 and TRBJ1-5, with 7 nucleotides matching TRBD1. The V segment lost 1 base and the J segment 5 bases; nucleotides outside the gene matches: 8. Germline lookup yields CDR1 MGHRA and CDR2 YSYEKL. The CDR3 sequence is 16 residues long.

This clone was detected once. V is TRBV6-5 and J is TRBJ2-7; 8 bases align to TRBD2. Germline V lookup: CDR1 MNHEY, CDR2 SVGAGI. With V trimmed by 11 bases and J by 3 bases, 6 bases remained unmatched. The CDR3 consists of 12 residues. Here the CDR3 DNA reads TGTGCCTCCCTCAGCGGGAGCTACGAGCAGTACTTC. Its translation is CASLSGSYEQYF.